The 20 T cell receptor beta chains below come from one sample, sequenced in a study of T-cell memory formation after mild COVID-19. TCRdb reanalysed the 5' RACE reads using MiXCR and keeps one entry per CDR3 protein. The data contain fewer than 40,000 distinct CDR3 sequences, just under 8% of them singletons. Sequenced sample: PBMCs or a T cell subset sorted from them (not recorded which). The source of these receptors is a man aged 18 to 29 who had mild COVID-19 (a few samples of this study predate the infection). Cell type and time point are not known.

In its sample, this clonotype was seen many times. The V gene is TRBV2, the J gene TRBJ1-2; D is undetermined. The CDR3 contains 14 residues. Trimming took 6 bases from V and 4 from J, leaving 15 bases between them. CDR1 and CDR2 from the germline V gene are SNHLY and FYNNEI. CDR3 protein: CASSLSGVPYGYTF. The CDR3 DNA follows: TGTGCCAGCAGCTTATCGGGAGTTCCCTATGGCTACACCTTC.

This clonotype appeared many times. CDR3 amino acids: CASSSRIRGGPGDTQYF. CDR3 sequence (DNA): TGTGCCAGCAGCTCCCGTATTAGGGGGGGGCCCGGGGATACGCAGTATTTT. This chain joins TRBV12-3 or TRBV12-4 and TRBJ2-3; possible D gene TRBD2, 7 bases. Trimming cost V 6 bases and J 6 bases, with 25 bases left between them. This CDR3 is 17 amino acids long.

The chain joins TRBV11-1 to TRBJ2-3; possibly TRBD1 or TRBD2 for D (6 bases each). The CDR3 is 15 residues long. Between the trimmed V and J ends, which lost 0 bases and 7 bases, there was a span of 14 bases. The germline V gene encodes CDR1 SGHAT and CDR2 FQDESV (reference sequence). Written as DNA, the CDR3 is TGTGCCAGCAGCTTAGCGAGGGGGGCTGGGAATACGCAGTATTTT. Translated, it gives CASSLARGAGNTQYF.

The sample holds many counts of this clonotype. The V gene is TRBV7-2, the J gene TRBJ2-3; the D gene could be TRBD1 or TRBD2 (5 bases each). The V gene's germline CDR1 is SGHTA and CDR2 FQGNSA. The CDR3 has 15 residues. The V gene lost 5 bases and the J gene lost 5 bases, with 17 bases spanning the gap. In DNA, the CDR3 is TGTGCCAGCAGCCCCGGGACCCTGGCGTTAGATACGCAGTATTTT. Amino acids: CASSPGTLALDTQYF.

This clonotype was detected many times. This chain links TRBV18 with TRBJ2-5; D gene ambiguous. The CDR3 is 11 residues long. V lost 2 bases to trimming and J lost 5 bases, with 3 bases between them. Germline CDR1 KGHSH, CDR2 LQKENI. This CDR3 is CASSPRETQYF. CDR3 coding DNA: TGTGCCAGCTCACCAAGGGAGACCCAGTACTTC.

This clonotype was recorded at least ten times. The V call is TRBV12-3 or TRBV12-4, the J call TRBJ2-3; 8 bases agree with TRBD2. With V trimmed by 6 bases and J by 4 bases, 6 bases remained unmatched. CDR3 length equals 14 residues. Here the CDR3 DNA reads TGTGCCAGCAGGCACTCGGGGGGGGCAGATACGCAGTATTTT. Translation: CASRHSGGADTQYF.

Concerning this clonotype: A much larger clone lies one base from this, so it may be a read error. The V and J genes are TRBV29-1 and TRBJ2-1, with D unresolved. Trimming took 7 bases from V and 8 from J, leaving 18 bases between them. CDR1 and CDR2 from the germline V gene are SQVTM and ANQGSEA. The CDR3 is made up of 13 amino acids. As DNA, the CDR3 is TGCAGCGCCTCTCCCACGGGCGGCGATGAGCAGTTCTTC. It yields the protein CSASPTGGDEQFF.

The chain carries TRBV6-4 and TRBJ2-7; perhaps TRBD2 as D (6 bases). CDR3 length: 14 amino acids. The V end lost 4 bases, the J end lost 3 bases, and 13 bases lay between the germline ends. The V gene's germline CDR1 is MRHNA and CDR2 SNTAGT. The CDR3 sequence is CASSGKAGSYEQYV. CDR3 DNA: TGTGCCAGCAGTGGGAAGGCGGGAAGCTACGAGCAGTACGTC.

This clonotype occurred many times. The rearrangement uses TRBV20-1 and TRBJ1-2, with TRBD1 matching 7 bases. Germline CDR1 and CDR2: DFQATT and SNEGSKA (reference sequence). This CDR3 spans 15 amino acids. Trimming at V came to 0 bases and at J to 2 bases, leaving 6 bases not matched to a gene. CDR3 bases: TGCAGTGCTAGAGATTCGGCACAGGGGAACTATGGCTACACCTTC. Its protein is CSARDSAQGNYGYTF.

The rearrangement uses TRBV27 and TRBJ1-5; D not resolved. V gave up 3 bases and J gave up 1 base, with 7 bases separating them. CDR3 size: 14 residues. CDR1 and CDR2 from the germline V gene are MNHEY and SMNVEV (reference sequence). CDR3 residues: CASSFDGSNQPQHF. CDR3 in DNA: TGTGCCAGCAGTTTCGACGGAAGCAATCAGCCCCAGCATTTT.

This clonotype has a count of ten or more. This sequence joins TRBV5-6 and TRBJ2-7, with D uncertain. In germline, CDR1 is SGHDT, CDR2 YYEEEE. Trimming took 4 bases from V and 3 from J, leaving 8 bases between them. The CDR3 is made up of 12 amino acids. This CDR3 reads CASSNAYYEQYF. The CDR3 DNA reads TGTGCCAGCAGCAATGCTTACTACGAGCAGTACTTC.

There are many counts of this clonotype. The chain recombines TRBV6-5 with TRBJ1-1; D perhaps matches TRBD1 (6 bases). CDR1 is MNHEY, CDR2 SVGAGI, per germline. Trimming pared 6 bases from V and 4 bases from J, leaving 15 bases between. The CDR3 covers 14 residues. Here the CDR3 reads CASSHLTGGTEAFF. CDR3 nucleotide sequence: TGTGCCAGCAGCCATCTGACAGGTGGCACTGAAGCTTTCTTT.

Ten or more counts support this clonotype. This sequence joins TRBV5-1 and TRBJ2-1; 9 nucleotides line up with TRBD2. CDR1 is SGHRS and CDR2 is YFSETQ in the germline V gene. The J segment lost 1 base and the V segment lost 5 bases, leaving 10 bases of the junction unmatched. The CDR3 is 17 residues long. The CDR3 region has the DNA TGCGCCAGCAGGATTCGGGTGCGGGGGGGGTCCTACAATGAGCAGTTCTTC. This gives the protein CASRIRVRGGSYNEQFF.

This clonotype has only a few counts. For the CDR3, the DNA is TGTGCCAGCAGTTTGGTCAGCCTTAACCAGCCCCAGCATTTT. It translates to CASSLVSLNQPQHF. V is TRBV28 and J is TRBJ1-5; D unresolved. V lost 3 bases and J lost 7, with 13 bases in between. This CDR3 is 14 amino acids long. CDR1 is MDHEN and CDR2 is SYDVKM in the germline V gene.

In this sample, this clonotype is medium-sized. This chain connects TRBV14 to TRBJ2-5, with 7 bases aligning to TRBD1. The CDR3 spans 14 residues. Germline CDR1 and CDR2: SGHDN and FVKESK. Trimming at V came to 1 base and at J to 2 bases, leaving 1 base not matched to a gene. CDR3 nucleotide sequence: TGTGCCAGCAGCCAAGGGGGACAGCAAGAGACCCAGTACTTC. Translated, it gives CASSQGGQQETQYF.

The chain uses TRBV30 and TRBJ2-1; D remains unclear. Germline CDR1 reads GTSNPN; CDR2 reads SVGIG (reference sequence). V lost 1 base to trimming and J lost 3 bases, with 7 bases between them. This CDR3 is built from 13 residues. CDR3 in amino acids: CAWSDRSYNEQFF. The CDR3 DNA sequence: TGTGCCTGGAGTGATAGAAGCTACAATGAGCAGTTCTTC.

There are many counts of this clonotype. CDR3 bases: TGCAGTGCCAGGCCAAGGGGAAACATTCAGTACTTC. It encodes CSARPRGNIQYF. V usage is TRBV20-1 and J usage is TRBJ2-4, with a weak D call TRBD1 (5 bases). The CDR3 spans 12 residues. Trimming shortened V by 6 bases and J by 6 bases, and 12 bases separated the two germline ends. Germline V lookup: CDR1 DFQATT, CDR2 SNEGSKA (reference sequence).

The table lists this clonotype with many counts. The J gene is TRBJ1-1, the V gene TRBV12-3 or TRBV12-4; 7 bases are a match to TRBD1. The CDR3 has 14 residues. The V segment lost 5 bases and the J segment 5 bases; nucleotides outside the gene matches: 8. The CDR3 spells CASSRGEGATEAFF. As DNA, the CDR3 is TGTGCCAGCAGTCGGGGGGAGGGGGCGACTGAAGCTTTCTTT.

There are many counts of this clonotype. The CDR3 is CASSHRTAEAFF. The CDR3 DNA is TGTGCCAGCAGCCACCGGACAGCAGAAGCTTTCTTT. The rearrangement links TRBV5-4 to TRBJ1-1; D is possibly TRBD1 (6 bases). The CDR3 is 12 amino acids. V was shortened by 4 bases and J by 8 bases, with 12 bases between the two germline ends. The germline V gene has CDR1 SGHNT and CDR2 YYREEE (reference sequence).

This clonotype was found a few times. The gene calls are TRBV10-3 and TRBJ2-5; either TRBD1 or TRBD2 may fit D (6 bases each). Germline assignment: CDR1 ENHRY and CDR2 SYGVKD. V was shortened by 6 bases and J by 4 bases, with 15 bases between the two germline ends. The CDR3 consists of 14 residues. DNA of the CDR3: TGTGCCATCAGCGAGGGGGAGGTTCGAGAGACCCAGTACTTC. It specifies CAISEGEVRETQYF.